Sequencing of this T cell receptor beta chain was carried out in a study of blood T cell repertoires in COVID-19. Study as a whole: Samples representing acute and convalescent COVID-19 were sourced from the United States, Italy and Spain. The cDNA or gDNA used as material had been derived from T cells, B-cell-depleted T cells, or PBMCs.

As originally analysed: The authors estimated nucleated cell counts from reference gene primer amplification. TCRdb's table, derived via immunoSEQ multiplex PCR, lists solely in-frame clones and lacks some. That table gives V, J and clone size, and the DNA gave D and trimming. The sample has under 350,000 clones, about nine tenths seen once. The receptor was isolated from a man between 50 and 59 years old with acute or convalescent COVID-19. Sequences were obtained from peripheral blood.

The CDR3, as DNA: TGTGCCAGCAGAGCAGATCAGGGGAGGGCCAAGGCTTTCTTT. Protein sequence: CASRADQGRAKAFF. The rearrangement uses TRBV7-2 and TRBJ1-1; D may be TRBD1 (6 bases). Trimming cost V 6 bases and J 11 bases, with 22 bases left between them. In germline, CDR1 is SGHTA, CDR2 FQGNSA. The CDR3 runs to 14 residues.